This T cell receptor beta chain originates from a study of CD8 T cells in ankylosing spondylitis. Study findings and constraints: A subset of motif variants has previously been described in the synovial fluid and blood of reactive arthritis. Those disease-linked clones were CD8+; they were also relatively rare in peripheral blood. In ankylosing spondylitis blood, a motif of roughly 8 highly homologous TCR beta variants appeared characteristic. Significantly higher representation of disease-linked clones was reported for matched ankylosing spondylitis synovial fluid.

On this clonotype itself: No antigen is known for it.

Researchers built TCR beta libraries using quantitative 5'-RACE with molecular barcodes. MiXCR, applied by TCRdb to the 5' RACE reads, yields one record per CDR3 protein. The sample includes under 850,000 distinct CDR3 sequences, around 19% of them seen just once. The CDR3 loop spans 14 amino acids. Germline V gene lookup returns CDR1 SGHDN and CDR2 FVKESK. V was shortened by 5 bases and J by 3 bases, with 13 bases between the two germline ends. The chain recombines TRBV14 with TRBJ1-2, with D unclear. This clonotype was obtained from a male donor with ankylosing spondylitis. The sample was blood, either unsorted or a sorted T cell fraction (not recorded which). CDR3 DNA: TGTGCCAGCAGCGAGGGTGGCTTCGACTATGGCTACACCTTC. Translation: CASSEGGFDYGYTF.